The clone carrying this T cell receptor beta chain came up many times. The CDR3 has 15 residues. Trimming took 5 bases from V and 1 from J; bases not matched to a gene: 4. The germline V gene encodes CDR1 SGHTA and CDR2 FQGNSA. These data come from a study of prognosis after radiotherapy for stage I lung cancer. For the study at large: Individuals diagnosed with stage I non-small cell lung cancer underwent enrollment between April 2018 and January 2019. Five patients had oligometastatic NSCLC after surgical resection of the primary tumor, and around 14 had newly diagnosed primary stage I lung tumors.

By two-round multiplex PCR, the TCR beta CDR3 was amplified from genomic DNA. For every TRBV and TRBJ gene, a specific primer was used in first-round PCR. Second-round PCR employed universal primers. Each CDR3 protein is one row after TCRdb ran MiXCR on the multiplex PCR reads. The data contain 45,000 to 60,000 distinct CDR3 sequences, 30% to 35% of them singletons. The specimen was PBMCs, collected before or after stereotactic body radiation therapy (not recorded which). The chain recombines TRBV7-2 with TRBJ2-1; 8 bases fit TRBD2. This TCR derives from a donor aged 50 or older with non-small cell lung cancer. As DNA, the CDR3 is TGTGCCAGCAGCCCCGAGCGGGGGTCCTACAATGAGCAGTTCTTC. Encoded protein: CASSPERGSYNEQFF.